This T cell receptor (beta chain) is from a study of blood T cell repertoires in COVID-19. Overall study: From the United States, Italy and Spain came samples of acute and convalescent COVID-19. PBMCs, B-cell-depleted T cells, or T cells provided the cDNA or gDNA that made up the material.

Study processing details: Estimated nucleated cell counts came from reference gene primer amplification. Clones were read by immunoSEQ multiplex PCR, and TCRdb kept only the in-frame ones, dropping some. The V and J calls and clone size come from that table; D and trimming were worked out from the DNA. The sample gives 110,000 or so clones, roughly 81% of which show up once; less than 3.5% is in the top ten. The TCR originated in a man between 35 and 55 years old with acute or convalescent COVID-19. Sequenced sample: peripheral blood.

The CDR3 DNA follows: TGTGCCAGCAGTGACTCTAAAGGGGACTCAGCCAAAAACATTCAGTACTTC. Residues: CASSDSKGDSAKNIQYF. The V call is TRBV25-1, the J call TRBJ2-4, with D perhaps TRBD2 (6 bases). Trimming pared 3 bases from V and 0 bases from J, leaving 15 bases between. The CDR3 length is 17 residues. Germline loops: CDR1 MGHDK, CDR2 SYGVNS.